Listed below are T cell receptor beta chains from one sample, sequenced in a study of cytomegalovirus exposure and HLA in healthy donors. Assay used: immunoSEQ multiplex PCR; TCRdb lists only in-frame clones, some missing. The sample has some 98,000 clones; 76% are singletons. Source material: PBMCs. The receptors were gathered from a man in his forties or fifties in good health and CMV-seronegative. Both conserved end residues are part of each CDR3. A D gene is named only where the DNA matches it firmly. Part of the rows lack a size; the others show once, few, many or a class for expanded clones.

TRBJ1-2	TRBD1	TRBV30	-	TGTGCCTGGACTACGAGACAGGGTCGGGGAAGTGGCTACACCTTC	CAWTTRQGRGSGYTF
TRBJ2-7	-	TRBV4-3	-	TGCGCCAGCAGCCAAGCGAGCGAGCAGTACTTC	CASSQASEQYF
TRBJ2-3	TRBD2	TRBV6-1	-	TGTGCCAGCAGTAAAGGACTAGCCACAGATACGCAGTATTTT	CASSKGLATDTQYF
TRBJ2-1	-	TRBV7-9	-	TGTGCCAGCAGCTTAGGGACTCCTAACAATGAGCAGTTCTTC	CASSLGTPNNEQFF
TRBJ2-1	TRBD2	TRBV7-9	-	TGTGCCAGCAGCTTAGTATCTGGGCTAGCGGGGGTTGAGCAGTTCTTC	CASSLVSGLAGVEQFF
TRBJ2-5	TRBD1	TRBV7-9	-	TGTGCCAGCAGAGGGGGCTTGGAGACCCAGTACTTC	CASRGGLETQYF
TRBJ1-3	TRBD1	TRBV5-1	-	TGCGCCAGTAAAAACGCAGGGGGCTCTGGAAACACCATATATTTT	CASKNAGGSGNTIYF
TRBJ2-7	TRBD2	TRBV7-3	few	TGTGCCAGCAGCGAAGCGGGGGGGAGCTCCTACGAGCAGTACTTC	CASSEAGGSSYEQYF
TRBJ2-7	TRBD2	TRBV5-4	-	TGTGCCAGCCAGCGGACTAGCGGGCTCTACGAGCAGTACTTC	CASQRTSGLYEQYF
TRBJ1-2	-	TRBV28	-	TGTGCCAGCGGGCGGGCCACAGTTCATGGCTACACCTTC	CASGRATVHGYTF
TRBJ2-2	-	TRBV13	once	TGTGCCAGCAGCTTAGACGTGGGCCTAATCGGGGAGCTGTTTTTT	CASSLDVGLIGELFF
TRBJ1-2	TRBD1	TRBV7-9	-	TGTGCCAGCAGCTTAGCTCAGGGGGCGATAGGTGGCTACACCTTC	CASSLAQGAIGGYTF
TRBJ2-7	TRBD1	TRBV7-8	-	TGTGCCACCTTAGGACAGGGATTCGGCGAGCAGTACTTC	CATLGQGFGEQYF
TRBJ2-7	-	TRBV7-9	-	TGTGCCAGCAGCTTAAGTTCTTGGGCAGGGACTTACGAGCAGTACTTC	CASSLSSWAGTYEQYF
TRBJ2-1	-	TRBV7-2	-	TGTGCCAGCTCCCTCGGGAGCTCCTACAATGAGCAGTTCTTC	CASSLGSSYNEQFF
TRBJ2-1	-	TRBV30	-	TGTGCCTGGAGTGTACTGTACAATGAGCAGTTCTTC	CAWSVLYNEQFF
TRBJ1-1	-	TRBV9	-	TGTGCCAGCAGCTTTCGTAGTGAAACTGAAGCTTTCTTT	CASSFRSETEAFF
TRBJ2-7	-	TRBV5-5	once	TGTGCCAGCAGCGGGGCAGGGTTAAAGCAGTACTTC	CASSGAGLKQYF
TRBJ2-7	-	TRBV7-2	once	TGTGCCAGCAGCGAGTTCCTGACACCGACCCGTTACGAGCAGTACTTC	CASSEFLTPTRYEQYF
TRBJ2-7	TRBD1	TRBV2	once	TGTGCCAGCAGCCCCGACGGACAGGACGAGCAGTACTTC	CASSPDGQDEQYF
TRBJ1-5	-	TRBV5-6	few	TGTGCCAGCAGCTTGCGCAGGCTAAATCAGCCCCAGCATTTT	CASSLRRLNQPQHF
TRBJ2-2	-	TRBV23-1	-	TGCGCCAGCAGTCACAACTTACCCGGCGGGGAGCTGTTTTTT	CASSHNLPGGELFF
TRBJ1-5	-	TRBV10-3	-	TGTGCCATCCAGCCAGGGTGGAATCAGCCCCAGCATTTT	CAIQPGWNQPQHF
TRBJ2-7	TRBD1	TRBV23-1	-	TGCGCCAGCAGCCCGGACAGGCAATCCGAGCAGTACTTC	CASSPDRQSEQYF
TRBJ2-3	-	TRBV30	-	TGTGCCTGGACCCCAGGATTGGTAACAGATACGCAGTATTTT	CAWTPGLVTDTQYF
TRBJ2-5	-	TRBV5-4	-	TGTGCCAGCAGGGGCGAGCAGGAAGAGACCCAGTACTTC	CASRGEQEETQYF
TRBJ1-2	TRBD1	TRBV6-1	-	TGTGCCAGCAGTTCCGGGACAGGGGCAACCTATGGCTACACCTTC	CASSSGTGATYGYTF
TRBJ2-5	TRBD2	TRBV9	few	TGTGCCAGCAGCCCCCGTAGCGGGAGTTTTGGGACCCAGTACTTC	CASSPRSGSFGTQYF
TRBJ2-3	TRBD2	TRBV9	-	TGTGCCAGCAGCCCGAAACTAGCGGGAGAGTGGACAGATACGCAGTATTTT	CASSPKLAGEWTDTQYF
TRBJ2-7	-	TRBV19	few	TGTGCCAGTAGTGAAACCGGGACAAGCTACGAGCAGTACTTC	CASSETGTSYEQYF
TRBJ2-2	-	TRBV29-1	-	TGCAGCGTCGACCCGACAAACACCGGGGAGCTGTTTTTT	CSVDPTNTGELFF
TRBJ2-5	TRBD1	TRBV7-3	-	TGTGCCAGCAGCTCGGGACAGGGAAACATCCAAGAGACCCAGTACTTC	CASSSGQGNIQETQYF
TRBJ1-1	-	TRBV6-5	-	TGTGCCAGCAGTTCCAGGGGACTGAACACTGAAGCTTTCTTT	CASSSRGLNTEAFF
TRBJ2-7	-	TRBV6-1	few	TGTGCCAGCAGTGACGACAGTGCCTACGAGCAGTACTTC	CASSDDSAYEQYF
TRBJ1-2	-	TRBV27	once	TGTGCCAGCAGCCCACAGGGCCTCTATGGCTACACCTTC	CASSPQGLYGYTF
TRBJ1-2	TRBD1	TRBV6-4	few	TGTGCCAGCAGCCAATCAACCGGGACAGGTTTAGGCGGCTACACCTTC	CASSQSTGTGLGGYTF
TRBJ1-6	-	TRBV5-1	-	TGCGCCAGCAGAACACAGTCTACAAGCTATAATTCACCCCTCCACTTT	CASRTQSTSYNSPLHF
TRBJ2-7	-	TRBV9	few	TGTGCCAGCAGCGTAGCTGTAAGCCCCCGCTCCTACGAGCAGTACTTC	CASSVAVSPRSYEQYF
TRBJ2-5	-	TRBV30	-	TGTGCCTGGAGTGTCCGCAGGGAAGAGACCCAGTACTTC	CAWSVRREETQYF
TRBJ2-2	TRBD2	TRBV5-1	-	TGCGCCAGCAGCCGTTCCCTTAGCGGGAGGGCCCTCAGCACCGGGGAGCTGTTTTTT	CASSRSLSGRALSTGELFF
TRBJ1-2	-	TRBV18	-	TGTGCCAGCTCACCACAGGGGAAATATGGCTACACCTTC	CASSPQGKYGYTF
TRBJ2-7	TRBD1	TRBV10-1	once	TGCGCCAGCAGAAAACCGGGACAGGGTCCCTACGAGCAGTACTTC	CASRKPGQGPYEQYF
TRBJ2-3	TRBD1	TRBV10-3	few	TGTGCCATCAGTACCGGGACAGGGGTTTCGCTACAGCTCCGCACAGATACGCAGTATTTT	CAISTGTGVSLQLRTDTQYF
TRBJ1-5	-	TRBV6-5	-	TGTGCCAGCAGCTCCACTTATAGCAATCAGCCCCAGCATTTT	CASSSTYSNQPQHF
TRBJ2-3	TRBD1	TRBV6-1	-	TGTGCCAGCACGTGGGACAGGGGGGCCCCAGATACGCAGTATTTT	CASTWDRGAPDTQYF
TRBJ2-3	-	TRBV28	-	TGTGCCAGCAGTAAGGGGCTGGCAGTGACGGCAGATACGCAGTATTTT	CASSKGLAVTADTQYF
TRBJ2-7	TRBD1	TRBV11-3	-	TGTGCCAGCAGCGGACAGGGGAGGAGCGAGCAGTACTTC	CASSGQGRSEQYF
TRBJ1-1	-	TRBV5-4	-	TGTGCCAGCAGCCGTGACGGGTGGACTGAAGCTTTCTTT	CASSRDGWTEAFF
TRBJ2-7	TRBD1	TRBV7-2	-	TGTGCCAGCAGCGGACCGGGACAGCTTTCCTTC	CASSGPGQLSF
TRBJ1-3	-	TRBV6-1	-	TGTGCCAGCAGTGGGACTTTTGAGGGCACCATATATTTT	CASSGTFEGTIYF
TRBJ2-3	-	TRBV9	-	TGTGCCAGCAGCCCCCAGGGCAATACGCAGTATTTT	CASSPQGNTQYF
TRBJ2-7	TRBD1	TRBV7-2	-	TGTGCCAGCAGCTTAGCCGGGACAGACCCCTACGAGCAGTACTTC	CASSLAGTDPYEQYF
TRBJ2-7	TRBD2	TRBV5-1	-	TGCGCCAGCAGCTTGGTTAGCGGGGGAAGGTCCTACGAGCAGTACTTC	CASSLVSGGRSYEQYF